This record concerns one T cell receptor beta chain sequence. Antigen specificity is unknown. Germline V gives CDR1 SGHNT, CDR2 YYREEE (reference sequence). The germline V and J ends were trimmed by 2 bases and 1 base, with 14 bases remaining between them. CDR3 length: 16 residues. This entry is derived from a study of cytomegalovirus exposure and HLA in healthy donors. The study's findings and limits: For most TCR sequences rarity was the rule, although some public TCRs occurred in many donors.

Among the donors, all were healthy bone marrow donors. In the PCR, 60 Vbeta and 13 Jbeta primers were used. Sequenced by immunoSEQ multiplex PCR; TCRdb stores in-frame clones only, minus some. Among approximately 150,000 clones, roughly 79% were seen once, and the ten largest hold 1.9%. Sequencing was done on a sample of PBMCs. The receptor comes from a woman between 40 and 55 years old in good health and CMV-seronegative. The chain employs TRBV5-4 and TRBJ2-3; D might be TRBD2 (6 bases). CDR3 DNA sequence: TGTGCCAGCAGCTTTTCCCCTGCGGGGCGCACAGATACGCAGTATTTT. It is translated as CASSFSPAGRTDTQYF. The full variable domain, with the rest looked up from reference TRBV5-4 and TRBJ2-3, is ETGVTQSPTHLIKTRGQQVTLRCSSQSGHNTVSWYQQALGQGPQFIFQYYREEENGRGNFPPRFSGLQFPNYSSELNVNALELDDSALYLCASSFSPAGRTDTQYFGPGTRLTVL.